The clone carrying this T cell receptor (beta chain) was observed a handful of times. Its antigen remains unidentified. The data were taken from a study of blood T cells in healthy people across ages. Study in general: Researchers report that template switching captured about one barcoded beta molecule per two T cells.

This CDR3 has 15 residues. V dropped 1 base and J dropped 6 bases, with 15 bases sitting between them. CDR1 and CDR2 (germline): SEHNR, FQNEAQ (reference sequence). Findings and limits, study-wide: Relative to aged donors, long-lived donors carried more naive CD4+ cells and displayed higher diversity. In older individuals, TCR beta diversity per million T cells was lower, falling roughly linearly with age.

The use of a sample-barcoded 5' primer and a J-beta primer mix characterized a second PCR of about 7 to 12 cycles. Researchers report that a template-switch adaptor with 12 random nucleotides tagged each cDNA molecule. TCRdb itself ran the 5' RACE reads through MiXCR, one entry per CDR3 protein. The data show some 1.1 million distinct CDR3 sequences, roughly two fifths seen once. The chain carries TRBV7-9 and TRBJ1-2; D remains unclear. Sequences were obtained from blood. The TCR originated in a man between 18 and 35 years old in good health. The CDR3 bases are TGTGCCAGCAGCTTAGGTGGCGGTCCTCTACATGGCTACACCTTC. Encoded protein: CASSLGGGPLHGYTF.